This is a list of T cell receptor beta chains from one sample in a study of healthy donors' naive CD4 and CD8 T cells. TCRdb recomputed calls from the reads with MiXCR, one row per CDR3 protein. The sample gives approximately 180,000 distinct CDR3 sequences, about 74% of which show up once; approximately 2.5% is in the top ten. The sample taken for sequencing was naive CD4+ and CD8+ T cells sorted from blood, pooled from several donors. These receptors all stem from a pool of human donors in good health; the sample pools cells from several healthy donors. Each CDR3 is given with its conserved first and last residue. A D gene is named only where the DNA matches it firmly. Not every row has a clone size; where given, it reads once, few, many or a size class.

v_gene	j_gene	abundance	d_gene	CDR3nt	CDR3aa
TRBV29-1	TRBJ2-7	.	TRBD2	TGCAGCGCCTCGACTAGCGGTTCCTACGAGCAGTACTTC	CSASTSGSYEQYF
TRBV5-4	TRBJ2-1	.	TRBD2	TGTGCCAGCAGCTCTTGGACTAGCGGCAACTACAATGAGCAGTTCTTC	CASSSWTSGNYNEQFF
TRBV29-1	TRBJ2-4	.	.	TGCAGTGCAACACCGTTGGGCGGCAACATTCAGTACTTC	CSATPLGGNIQYF
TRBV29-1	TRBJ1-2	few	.	TGCAGCTTCATCAGGGTAGATGGCTACACCTTC	CSFIRVDGYTF
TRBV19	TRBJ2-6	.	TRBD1	TGTGCCAGTAGTTCGGGACAGGGGGCCAACGTCCTGACTTTC	CASSSGQGANVLTF
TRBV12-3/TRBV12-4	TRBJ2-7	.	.	TGTGCCAGCAGTTTAGGGCAGGGAGGCCCTCCGGAGCAGTACTTC	CASSLGQGGPPEQYF
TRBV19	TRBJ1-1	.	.	TGTGCCAGTGAGCGGGGTGGGAGCACTGAAGCTTTCTTT	CASERGGSTEAFF
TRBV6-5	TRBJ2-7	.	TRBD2	TGTGCCAGCAGTTACGGGACTAGCGGCGAGCAGTACTTC	CASSYGTSGEQYF
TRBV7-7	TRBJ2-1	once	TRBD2	TGTGCTAGCAGCTCCAAGCGGGAAGCCCAGTACAATGAGCAGTTCTTC	CASSSKREAQYNEQFF
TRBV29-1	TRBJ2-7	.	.	TGCAGCGTTAGAGCCAGATCCCACGAGCAGTACTTC	CSVRARSHEQYF
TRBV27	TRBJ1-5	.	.	TGTGCCAGCAGTTTATGGGCAGTAGGAGGTCAGCCCCAGCATTTT	CASSLWAVGGQPQHF
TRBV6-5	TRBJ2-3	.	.	TGTGCCAGCAGTTACAGGCGAGGGCGCACAGATACGCAGTATTTT	CASSYRRGRTDTQYF
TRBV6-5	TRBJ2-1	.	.	TGTGCCAGTTCCGCCGGTGGTCGGCGCTCCTACAATGAGCAGTTCTTC	CASSAGGRRSYNEQFF
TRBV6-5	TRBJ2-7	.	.	TGTGCCAGCAGTCTCACCCTCACGACAGCCGACTACGAGCAGTACTTC	CASSLTLTTADYEQYF
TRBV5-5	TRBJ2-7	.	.	TGTGCCAGCAGCTTGGATCCCCCCTTCGGACAGATCTCCACTTCTTGGTACTTC	CASSLDPPFGQISTSWYF
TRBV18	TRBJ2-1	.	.	TGTGCCAGCTCACCGAAGAATGAGCAGTTCTTC	CASSPKNEQFF
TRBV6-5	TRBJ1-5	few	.	TGTGCCAGCAGTTACGGGGGGAGTCAGCCCCAGCATTTT	CASSYGGSQPQHF
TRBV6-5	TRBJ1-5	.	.	TGTGCCAGCGGTGGGGCAAGCAATCAGCCCCAGCATTTT	CASGGASNQPQHF
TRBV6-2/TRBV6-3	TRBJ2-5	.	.	TGTGCCAGCAGCCAAGGTCGAGGAGAGACCCAGTACTTC	CASSQGRGETQYF
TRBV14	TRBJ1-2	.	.	TGTGCCAGCAGCATTAACCGGGGGACCTATGGCTACACCTTC	CASSINRGTYGYTF
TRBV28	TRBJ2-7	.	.	TGTGCCAGCAGTTTTCCGGTACAGGGTTCAACAGGCGGGGAGCAGTACTTC	CASSFPVQGSTGGEQYF
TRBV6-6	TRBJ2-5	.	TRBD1	TGTGCCAGCAGCCAAGAACCAAACAGGGGGCACGCAGAGACCCAGTACTTC	CASSQEPNRGHAETQYF
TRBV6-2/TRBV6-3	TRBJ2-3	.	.	TGTGCCAGCAGTTACGACTGGATTAGCACAGATACGCAGTATTTT	CASSYDWISTDTQYF
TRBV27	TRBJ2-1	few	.	TGTGCCAGCAGTCTGAGGTGGGGCAGGGAGGATGAGCAGTTCTTC	CASSLRWGREDEQFF
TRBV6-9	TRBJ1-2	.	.	TGTGCCAGCAGAACAGGGCGTACTAACTATGGCTACACCTTC	CASRTGRTNYGYTF
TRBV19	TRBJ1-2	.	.	TGTGCCAGTAGTACCAAAGGGGTGACAGGCCTCTATGGCTACACCTTC	CASSTKGVTGLYGYTF
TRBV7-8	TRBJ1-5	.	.	TGTGCCAGCAGCCCCGGGAGAGATTATAGCAATCAGCCCCAGCATTTT	CASSPGRDYSNQPQHF
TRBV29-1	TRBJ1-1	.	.	TGCAGCGTCCAGAGCGAGGGAAGACCGACTGAAGCTTTCTTT	CSVQSEGRPTEAFF
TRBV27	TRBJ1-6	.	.	TGTACCAGCAGTTCCAGGGTGTCACCCCTCCACTTT	CTSSSRVSPLHF
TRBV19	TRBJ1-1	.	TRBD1	TGTGCCAGTAGTGAGGGGGCGATCCGGAACACTGAAGCTTTCTTT	CASSEGAIRNTEAFF
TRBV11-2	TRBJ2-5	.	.	TGTGCCAGCAGCTTAAGGGCGGAGGAGACCCAGTACTTC	CASSLRAEETQYF
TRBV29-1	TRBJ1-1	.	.	TGCAGCGCCGGGACCCTGGGCACTGAAGCTTTCTTT	CSAGTLGTEAFF
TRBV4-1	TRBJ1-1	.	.	TGCGCCAGCAGCCAAACGGGACAGAACACTGAAGCTTTCTTT	CASSQTGQNTEAFF
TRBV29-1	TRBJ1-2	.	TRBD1	TGCAGCGTTTCTGGGACAGCCCCTGGCTACACCTTC	CSVSGTAPGYTF
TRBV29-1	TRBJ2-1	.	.	TGCAGCGTGGAAAGATGGGAGCAGTTCTTC	CSVERWEQFF
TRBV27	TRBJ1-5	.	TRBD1	TGTGCCAGCAGTTCCAGGTCAGGGGGCACGAGACAGCCCCAGCATTTT	CASSSRSGGTRQPQHF